What follows are 5 T cell receptor beta chains derived from one specimen sequenced in a study of T-cell memory formation after mild COVID-19. TCRdb called the 5' RACE reads again in MiXCR, with one record for every CDR3 protein. Of about 430,000 distinct CDR3 sequences in the sample, around 24% were seen once. Sequencing input: PBMCs or a T cell subset sorted from them (not recorded which). The source is an adult woman who had mild COVID-19 (a few samples of this study predate the infection). Cell type and time point are not known.

This clonotype has only a few counts. The gene calls are TRBV15 and TRBJ2-5; TRBD1 matches 7 bases. J was trimmed by 2 bases and V by 5 bases; bases with no gene match: 8. Germline V CDR1 and CDR2: LNHNV, YYDKDF (reference sequence). The CDR3 covers 15 residues. CDR3 region: CATSPAQGVQETQYF. CDR3 bases: TGTGCCACCAGCCCTGCGCAGGGGGTACAAGAGACCCAGTACTTC.

This clonotype was counted ten times or more. V gene TRBV5-4 combines with J gene TRBJ2-1, with TRBD2 as a possible D gene (6 bases). Germline V lookup: CDR1 SGHNT, CDR2 YYREEE (reference sequence). V was pared by 0 bases and J by 4 bases, with 11 bases between. The CDR3 runs to 15 residues. The CDR3: CASSLDGTSYNEQFF. DNA of the CDR3: TGTGCCAGCAGCTTGGATGGGACTTCGTACAATGAGCAGTTCTTC. Filled out from reference TRBV5-4 and TRBJ2-1, the complete variable domain reads ETGVTQSPTHLIKTRGQQVTLRCSSQSGHNTVSWYQQALGQGPQFIFQYYREEENGRGNFPPRFSGLQFPNYSSELNVNALELDDSALYLCASSLDGTSYNEQFFGPGTRLTVL.

This clonotype was counted only a few times. The chain employs TRBV5-1 and TRBJ2-7; 7 bases align to TRBD2. The germline V gene has CDR1 SGHRS and CDR2 YFSETQ. The CDR3 loop spans 16 amino acids. V was clipped by 6 bases and J by 2 bases; unmatched bases: 14. The CDR3 is CASKPVERGSPYEQYF. The CDR3 DNA follows: TGCGCCAGCAAACCGGTCGAGCGGGGTTCTCCCTACGAGCAGTACTTC.

This chain joins TRBV10-3 and TRBJ2-7; D not certain. This CDR3 spans 14 amino acids. Germline CDR1 reads ENHRY; CDR2 reads SYGVKD. V lost 8 bases and J lost 5, with 19 bases in between. This CDR3 reads CAIRGGQGKDEQYF. The CDR3, as DNA: TGTGCCATCCGAGGTGGTCAAGGGAAGGACGAGCAGTACTTC.

A few counts support this clonotype. The chain joins TRBV4-1 to TRBJ1-1; D not certain. V was clipped by 5 bases and J by 4 bases, with 17 bases between them. The CDR3 consists of 15 residues. Germline CDR1 reads MGHRA; CDR2 reads YSYEKL. The CDR3 sequence: CASSGRDLRRTEAFF. DNA for the CDR3: TGCGCCAGCAGCGGACGAGATTTGAGGCGCACTGAAGCTTTCTTT.